This T cell receptor (beta chain) was identified in a study of identical twins. The CDR3 runs 14 residues. CDR1 and CDR2 (germline): SGHVS, FQNEAQ. The authors used template switching to add a universal primer site and gave cDNA unique molecular identifiers. TCRdb passed the 5' RACE reads through MiXCR, listing each CDR3 protein once. Here the sample spans 1,800,000 or so distinct CDR3 sequences, less than 35% being singletons. Regarding this clonotype: A read error may produce the germline difference seen at one junction end.

Sequenced: cord blood. This rearrangement joins TRBV7-8 to TRBJ2-1; the D is unclear. This TCR came from a newborn girl in good health. The CDR3 DNA reads as TGTGCCAGCAGCTCCTACGCGGAGACCAATGAGCACTTCTTC. Protein: CASSSYAETNEHFF.